The rows below give T cell receptor beta chains drawn from one sample of a study of high-grade serous ovarian cancer treatment subgroups. Sequenced by immunoSEQ multiplex PCR; TCRdb stores in-frame clones only, minus some. Counted here are thousands of clones, over 70% occurring once; the ten biggest clones make up roughly 11%. What was sequenced was tumor tissue. The receptors shown here come from a human donor with high-grade serous ovarian cancer. CDR3s include the opening cysteine and the closing phenylalanine or tryptophan. Each record gives: V gene, clone size, D gene, J gene, CDR3 DNA, CDR3 protein. D genes are given only for firm matches. Part of the rows lack a size; the others show once, few, many or a class for expanded clones.

TRBV7-2	.	TRBD2	TRBJ2-2	TGTGCCAGCAGCCGTACTAGCGGGGGGGCCGCCGGGGAGCTGTTTTTT	CASSRTSGGAAGELFF
TRBV2	few	TRBD1	TRBJ2-5	TGTGCCAGCAGGAAAGGGACAGGTACTTTGGGGACCAAAGAGACCCAGTACTTC	CASRKGTGTLGTKETQYF
TRBV13	.	.	TRBJ2-2	TGTGCCAGCACACTAGCGAACACCGGGGAGCTGTTTTTT	CASTLANTGELFF
TRBV9	.	.	TRBJ1-2	TGTGCCAGCAGTGACGGGCTGGTCGGCTATGGCTACACCTTC	CASSDGLVGYGYTF
TRBV5-2	.	.	TRBJ1-2	TGTGCCAGCAGACCCGCCCAGGGGAGCTATGGCTACACCTTC	CASRPAQGSYGYTF
TRBV19	.	.	TRBJ2-6	TGTGCCAGTGCTCTAACCTCTGGGGCCAACGTCCTGACTTTC	CASALTSGANVLTF
TRBV7-2	once	.	TRBJ2-5	TGTGCCAGCAGCTTTGGGGGGCGGTCCCAAGAGACCCAGTACTTC	CASSFGGRSQETQYF
TRBV18	.	.	TRBJ1-2	TGTGCCAGCTCCCTGGAACAGGGAGCCTATGGCTACACCTTC	CASSLEQGAYGYTF
TRBV21-1	.	.	TRBJ1-5	TGTGCCAGCAGCAAAGTTCTCCTACACGACTTAGTTAGCAATCAGCCCCAGCATTTT	CASSKVLLHDLVSNQPQHF
TRBV7-9	.	.	TRBJ1-3	TGTGCCAGCAGCTTAGGAATCGACTCTGGAAACACCATATATTTT	CASSLGIDSGNTIYF
TRBV19	.	.	TRBJ2-1	TGTGCCAGTAGTATAGACAACGGAATTGAGCAGTTCTTC	CASSIDNGIEQFF
TRBV11-1	.	.	TRBJ2-2	TGTGCCAGCAGTGAGTATGTAGCGGCGAACACCGGGGAGCTGTTTTTT	CASSEYVAANTGELFF
TRBV19	.	.	TRBJ2-3	TGTGCCAGTAGTATAGCCGGGACTGGGGGATTGCAGTATTTT	CASSIAGTGGLQYF
TRBV11-2	.	TRBD1	TRBJ2-7	TGTGCCAGCAGCTTAGAACAGGGGCCGTCCTACGAGCAGTACTTC	CASSLEQGPSYEQYF
TRBV19	few	.	TRBJ2-5	TGTGCCAGTAGCCCCACAGGGACATGGGAGACCCAGTACTTC	CASSPTGTWETQYF
TRBV5-1	.	.	TRBJ2-2	TGCGCCAGCAGCTTAATGGAGGGGCCCGGGGAGCTGTTTTTT	CASSLMEGPGELFF
TRBV19	.	TRBD2	TRBJ2-1	TGTGCCAGTAAGCGGGAGGTCTCCTACAATGAGCAGTTCTTC	CASKREVSYNEQFF
TRBV29-1	.	TRBD1	TRBJ2-5	TGCAGCGTTGCAACAGGGGAAGAGACCCAGTACTTC	CSVATGEETQYF
TRBV2	.	TRBD2	TRBJ2-2	TGTGCCAGCAGTTACTTAAGCGGGATAACCGGGGAGCTGTTTTTT	CASSYLSGITGELFF
TRBV27	few	.	TRBJ2-7	TGTGCCAGCAGTTCCCTTAGCGGAAGCTCCTACGAGCAGTACTTC	CASSSLSGSSYEQYF
TRBV10-3	.	.	TRBJ1-6	TGTGCCATCAGTGAAGGAGGGGCCCAAAATTCACCCCTCCACTTT	CAISEGGAQNSPLHF
TRBV7-9	.	.	TRBJ2-1	TGTGCCAGCAGCTTCGATTTAGTGAGGCGCCAGTTCTTC	CASSFDLVRRQFF
TRBV30	.	TRBD1	TRBJ2-7	TGTGCCTGGAGGTTTAGCTTTAGGACAGGGTCCTACGAGCAGTACTTC	CAWRFSFRTGSYEQYF
TRBV7-2	.	TRBD2	TRBJ2-3	TGTGCCAGCAGCTCCCGTGCGGGAGGGATAGATACGCAGTATTTT	CASSSRAGGIDTQYF
TRBV4-1	.	.	TRBJ2-7	TGCGCCAGCAGCCAAGATGACAGGCGATACTACGAGCAGTACTTC	CASSQDDRRYYEQYF
TRBV7-2	.	.	TRBJ1-2	TGTGCCAGCAGCTTAGTGCAGGATTTATCTGGCTACACCTTC	CASSLVQDLSGYTF
TRBV5-5	.	TRBD2	TRBJ2-5	TGTGCCAGCAGCTTGGCCCCGATAGCGGGGGCCTTACAAGAGACCCAGTACTTC	CASSLAPIAGALQETQYF
TRBV5-4	large	.	TRBJ2-1	TGTGCCAGCAGCTTTAAATACAATGAGCAGTTCTTC	CASSFKYNEQFF
TRBV6-5	.	TRBD2	TRBJ2-5	TGTGCCAGCAGTTCGGGGGGTTTTGATAAAGAGACCCAGTACTTC	CASSSGGFDKETQYF
TRBV13	.	.	TRBJ1-3	TGTGCCAGCAGCCGGATCTCTGGAAACACCATATATTTT	CASSRISGNTIYF
TRBV7-2	.	.	TRBJ2-1	TGTGCCAGCAGCTCGGACGGATGGGTTGAGCAGTTCTTC	CASSSDGWVEQFF
TRBV30	.	.	TRBJ2-4	TGTGCCTGGCTTCTAGAGGGGGCGGGAGTGCAGTACTTC	CAWLLEGAGVQYF
TRBV7-2	few	.	TRBJ2-7	TGTGCCAGCAGCTTTCGTCAGGGGACCGAGCAGTACTTC	CASSFRQGTEQYF
TRBV28	medium-sized	.	TRBJ1-2	TGTGCCAGCAGTTCCCTCAGGGACACTTCGTGGGGCTACACCTTC	CASSSLRDTSWGYTF
TRBV7-7	.	.	TRBJ2-5	TGTGCCAGCAGCTTAGACCGGGGGGAGACCCAGTACTTC	CASSLDRGETQYF
TRBV6-1	.	.	TRBJ2-3	TGTGCCAGCAATGAGGGGAGCACAGATACGCAGTATTTT	CASNEGSTDTQYF
TRBV6-1	.	.	TRBJ2-7	TGTGCCAGCAGTCTGCCCTACTACGAGCAGTACTTC	CASSLPYYEQYF
TRBV18	.	.	TRBJ2-5	TGTGCCAGCTCACAGACAGATTTACAAGAGACCCAGTACTTC	CASSQTDLQETQYF
TRBV10-3	.	.	TRBJ2-5	TGTGCCATCAGTGAGGTCCCTCGGCAAGAGACCCAGTACTTC	CAISEVPRQETQYF
TRBV5-5	.	.	TRBJ2-7	TGTGCCAGCAGCTTGTCGTCAGGGAGGAACTACGAGCAGTACTTC	CASSLSSGRNYEQYF
TRBV5-5	.	.	TRBJ1-5	TGTGCCAGCAGCTCCGATTCTAATCAGCCCCAGCATTTT	CASSSDSNQPQHF
TRBV4-3	.	TRBD1	TRBJ1-4	TGCGCCAGCAGCCAAGCGAATAGGGGGCGTGAAAAACTGTTTTTT	CASSQANRGREKLFF
TRBV5-4	large	TRBD2	TRBJ2-3	TGTGCCAGCAGACCGCCGGGACTAGCGGGGGCAGATACGCAGTATTTT	CASRPPGLAGADTQYF
TRBV2	few	TRBD1	TRBJ1-5	TGTGCCAGCAGCACGGACAGGGACCAGCCCCAGCATTTT	CASSTDRDQPQHF
TRBV2	.	TRBD2	TRBJ2-5	TGTGCCAGCAGCCTCCTTGACAGCGGGGAGCAAGAGACCCAGTACTTC	CASSLLDSGEQETQYF